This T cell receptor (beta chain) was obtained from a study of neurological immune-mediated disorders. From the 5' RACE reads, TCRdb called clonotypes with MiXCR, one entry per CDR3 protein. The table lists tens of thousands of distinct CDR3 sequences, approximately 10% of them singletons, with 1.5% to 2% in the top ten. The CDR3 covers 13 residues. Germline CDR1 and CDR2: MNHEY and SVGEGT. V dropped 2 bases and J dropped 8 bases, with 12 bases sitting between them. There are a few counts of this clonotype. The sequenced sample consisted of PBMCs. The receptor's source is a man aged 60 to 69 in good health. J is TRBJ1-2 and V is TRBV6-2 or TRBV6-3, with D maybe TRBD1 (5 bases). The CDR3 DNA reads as TGTGCCAGCAGTTACGGGGGTACCGGAGGCTACACCTTC. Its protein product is CASSYGGTGGYTF.